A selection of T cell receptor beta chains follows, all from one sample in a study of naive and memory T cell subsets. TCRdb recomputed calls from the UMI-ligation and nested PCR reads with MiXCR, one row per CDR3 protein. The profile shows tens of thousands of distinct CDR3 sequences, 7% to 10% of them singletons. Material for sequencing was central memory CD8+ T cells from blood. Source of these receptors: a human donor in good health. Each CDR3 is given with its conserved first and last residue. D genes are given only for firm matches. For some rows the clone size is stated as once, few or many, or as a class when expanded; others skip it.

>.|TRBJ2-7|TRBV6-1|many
TGTGCCAGCAGTGAGGCGGACGGTTCCTACGAGCAGTACTTC
CASSEADGSYEQYF
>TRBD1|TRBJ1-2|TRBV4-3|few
TGCGCCAGCAGCCAATCCCGGACAGGGGTCTATGGCTACACCTTC
CASSQSRTGVYGYTF
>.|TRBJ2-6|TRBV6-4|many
TGTGCCAGCAGTGACAGGGCTGGGGCCAACGTCCTGACTTTC
CASSDRAGANVLTF
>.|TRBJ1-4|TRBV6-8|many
TGTGCCACCCTAGATGCGGGCCGAGGTGGAAAACTGTTTTTT
CATLDAGRGGKLFF
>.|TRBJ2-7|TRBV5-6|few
TGTGCCAGCAGTCCCGGCACCACGCTGACCTACGAGCAGTACTTC
CASSPGTTLTYEQYF
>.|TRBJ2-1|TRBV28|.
TGTGCCAGCAGTCCCTTTTCGGGGTACAGCTGGCATGAGCAGTTCTTC
CASSPFSGYSWHEQFF
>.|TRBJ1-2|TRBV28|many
TGTGCCAGCAGTTTAGGTCGCCGGGTACATAGCAATGGCTACACCTTC
CASSLGRRVHSNGYTF
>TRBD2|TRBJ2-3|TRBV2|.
TGTGCCAGCAGTGATCTGGCTAGCGGGAGTGGAGATACGCAGTATTTT
CASSDLASGSGDTQYF
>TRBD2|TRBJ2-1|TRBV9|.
TGTGCCAGCAGCGTAGCTGAGGCGGGAGATAACCTCCAACTGGGTAATGAGCAGTTCTTC
CASSVAEAGDNLQLGNEQFF
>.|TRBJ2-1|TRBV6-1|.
TGTGCCAGCAGTGAAGCAGGCCTACTAGTTGAGCAGTTCTTC
CASSEAGLLVEQFF
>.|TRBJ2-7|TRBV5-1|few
TGCGCCAGCAGCTGGGTCACACCATCCTACGAGCAGTACTTC
CASSWVTPSYEQYF
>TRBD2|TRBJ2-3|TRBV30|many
TGTGCCTGGAGTGTACTAGCGGGAGATACGCAGTATTTT
CAWSVLAGDTQYF
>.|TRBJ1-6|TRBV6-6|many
TGTGCCAGCAGTGTAAACGAGAATTCACCCCTCCACTTT
CASSVNENSPLHF
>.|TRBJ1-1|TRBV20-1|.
TGCAGTGCTAGGGCGACCGGGGACACTGAAGCTTTCTTT
CSARATGDTEAFF
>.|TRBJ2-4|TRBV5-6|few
TGTGCCAGCAGCCCAGAGGGCCCAGAGGGAAACATTCAGTACTTC
CASSPEGPEGNIQYF
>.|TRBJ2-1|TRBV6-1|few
TGTGCCAGCAGTGAAGGGTCCAGCGGCCACAATGAGCAGTTCTTC
CASSEGSSGHNEQFF
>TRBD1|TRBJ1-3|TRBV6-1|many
TGTGCCAGCAGATGGACAGGTTTAAGCTCTGGAAACACCATATATTTT
CASRWTGLSSGNTIYF
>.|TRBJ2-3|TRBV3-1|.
TGTGCCAGCAGCCAAGAGGAGGTGAGCACAGATACGCAGTATTTT
CASSQEEVSTDTQYF
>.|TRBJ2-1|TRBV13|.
TGTGCCAGCAGCCCAGGCCAGGGTAGGGGTGAGCAGTTCTTC
CASSPGQGRGEQFF
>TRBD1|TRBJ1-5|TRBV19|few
TGTGCCAGTAGTATGACAGGGCGCAGCAATCAGCCCCAGCATTTT
CASSMTGRSNQPQHF
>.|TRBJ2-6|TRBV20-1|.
TGCAGTGTCGGGTCGGGTGAGACTGGGGCCGACGTCCTGACTTTC
CSVGSGETGADVLTF
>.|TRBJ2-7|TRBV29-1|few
TGCAGCGTTGTCGGCAGAACCTACGAGCAGTACTTC
CSVVGRTYEQYF